One and the same sample provided the 20 T cell receptor beta chains below, sequenced in a study of shared clonotypes between healthy human individuals. Clones were sequenced by immunoSEQ multiplex PCR, and TCRdb holds only the in-frame ones, with some missing. The table shows around 700,000 clones, with about two thirds occurring only once. Sequencing was carried out using memory CD4+ T cells sorted from blood. The sample's subset: CD45RA-negative fraction. Source of these receptors: a woman aged 30 to 39 in good health.

CDR3 protein: CASSLELARSVNEQFF. In DNA form, the CDR3 reads TGTGCCAGCAGCTTGGAGCTAGCAAGGTCTGTCAATGAGCAGTTCTTC. The chain is built from TRBV5-4 and TRBJ2-1; D may be TRBD2 (5 bases). Trimming stripped 0 bases from V and 6 bases from J, with 16 bases between. The V gene's germline CDR1 is SGHNT and CDR2 YYREEE (reference sequence). The CDR3 is 16 residues long.

The CDR3 bases are TGTGCCAGCAGTGATCGGAGGGCCGGCTCCTACAATGAGCAGTTCTTC. Protein sequence: CASSDRRAGSYNEQFF. The gene calls are TRBV6-1 and TRBJ2-1; tentative D call: TRBD2 (6 bases). The germline V gene has CDR1 MNHNS and CDR2 SASEGT. Trimming took off 3 bases at V and 0 bases at J, with 12 bases between the two ends. The CDR3 is 16 residues long.

This sequence joins TRBV7-8 and TRBJ2-5, with 9 nucleotides matching TRBD2. This CDR3 comprises 15 residues. V was clipped by 3 bases and J by 4 bases; unmatched bases: 6. Germline V gene lookup returns CDR1 SGHVS and CDR2 FQNEAQ. The CDR3 spells CASSFGTSRGETQYF. The CDR3 nucleotides read TGTGCCAGCAGCTTCGGGACTAGCCGGGGAGAGACCCAGTACTTC.

About this clone: At the DNA level, this CDR3 is encoded by other sequences in the same sample as well. The chain combines TRBV7-8 with TRBJ2-2, with D maybe TRBD2 (6 bases). CDR3 length: 15 amino acids. Looked up from germline, CDR1 is SGHVS and CDR2 is FQNEAQ. The V and J ends lost 3 bases and 2 bases respectively, with 10 bases between them. The CDR3 bases are TGTGCCAGCAGCTTGGTCGGGGGAAACACCGGGGAGCTGTTTTTT. It encodes CASSLVGGNTGELFF.

V and J are TRBV6-5 and TRBJ1-1; D not certain. V shed 0 bases and J shed 5 bases, with 7 bases lying between them. The length of the CDR3 is 13 residues. Per germline, CDR1 MNHEY and CDR2 SVGAGI. The CDR3 spells CASSYSGWTEAFF. The DNA of the CDR3 is TGTGCCAGCAGTTACTCCGGTTGGACTGAAGCTTTCTTT.

The genes are TRBV18 and TRBJ2-3; TRBD2 might be the D (6 bases). Trimming removed 1 base from V and 0 bases from J, with 8 bases in between. This CDR3 contains 15 residues. The germline V gene encodes CDR1 KGHSH and CDR2 LQKENI. This CDR3 reads CASSPLRESTDTQYF. The CDR3 bases are TGTGCCAGCTCACCACTACGGGAGAGCACAGATACGCAGTATTTT.

The genes are TRBV6-1 and TRBJ2-7; D not certain. Germline CDR1 is MNHNS and CDR2 is SASEGT. The CDR3 loop spans 14 amino acids. The V and J ends lost 4 bases and 9 bases respectively, with 19 bases between them. The CDR3 sequence: CASSVLQTELGQYF. The CDR3 DNA is TGTGCCAGCAGTGTCCTCCAGACGGAATTGGGGCAGTACTTC.

The rearrangement uses TRBV7-2 and TRBJ1-3, with a weak D call TRBD1 (5 bases). Deletions cut 7 bases from V and 7 bases from J, with 14 bases between. In germline, CDR1 is SGHTA, CDR2 FQGNSA. The CDR3 loop spans 13 amino acids. This CDR3 reads CASTFTAGNTIYF. The DNA for the CDR3 is TGTGCCAGCACCTTTACCGCAGGGAACACCATATATTTT.

The gene calls are TRBV27 and TRBJ2-1; 10 bases fit TRBD2. The J segment lost 10 bases and the V segment lost 4 bases, leaving 4 bases of the junction unmatched. The CDR3 spans 13 residues. Per the germline V gene, CDR1 is MNHEY and CDR2 is SMNVEV (reference sequence). The DNA of the CDR3 is TGTGCCAGCAGTTATCTAGCGGGAGACGAGCAGTTCTTC. It translates to CASSYLAGDEQFF.

This clone came up many times. The chain carries TRBV6-1 and TRBJ1-5, with TRBD1 matching 7 bases. With V trimmed by 9 bases and J by 10 bases, 15 bases remained unmatched. Germline assignment: CDR1 MNHNS and CDR2 SASEGT. This CDR3 has 14 residues. The chain's CDR3 is CASNDRVGVEPQHF. The CDR3 region has the DNA TGTGCCAGTAACGACAGGGTGGGAGTAGAACCCCAGCATTTT.

This chain links TRBV27 with TRBJ2-7, with TRBD2 matching over 9 bases. The CDR3 is 16 amino acids. CDR1 is MNHEY and CDR2 is SMNVEV in the germline V gene (reference sequence). V dropped 4 bases and J dropped 0; count of bases not matched to a gene: 7. This CDR3 is CASSSSGRPSSYEQYF. The CDR3 region has the DNA TGTGCCAGCAGTTCCAGCGGGAGGCCTAGCTCCTACGAGCAGTACTTC.

A remark on this clone: At one end, the junction sequence differs from germline, possibly due to a read error. Other nucleotide sequences in the sample specify the same CDR3. The chain couples TRBV5-1 to TRBJ2-5; D remains unclear. In germline, CDR1 is SGHRS, CDR2 YFSETQ. The CDR3 length is 12 residues. The CDR3 region is CASSLVGETQYF. The DNA for the CDR3 is TGCGCTAGCAGCTTGGTGGGAGAGACCCAGTACTTC.

The V call is TRBV6-4, the J call TRBJ1-1; D gene uncertain. CDR1 is MRHNA, CDR2 SNTAGT, per germline. V was cut by 4 bases and J by 2 bases, with 8 bases left in between. The CDR3 is made up of 13 amino acids. CDR3 loop: CASSVESNTEAFF. CDR3 bases: TGTGCCAGCAGTGTCGAAAGCAACACTGAAGCTTTCTTT.

This chain links TRBV4-2 with TRBJ1-1; TRBD1 matches 7 bases. Germline CDR1 is LGHNA and CDR2 is YNFKEQ. The CDR3 runs 15 residues. V shed 4 bases and J 5 bases; nucleotides not matched to a gene: 10. The CDR3 DNA is TGTGCCAGCAGCCGGAGACAGGGTGAAGGTACTGAAGCTTTCTTT. It codes for CASSRRQGEGTEAFF.

The rearrangement joins TRBV5-5 to TRBJ2-3; D perhaps matches TRBD1 (6 bases). With 2 bases removed from V and 3 bases from J, the gap between germline ends came to 13 bases. The V gene's germline CDR1 is SGHKS and CDR2 YYEKEE (reference sequence). This CDR3 contains 15 residues. CDR3 in amino acids: CASSFGTPGTDTQYF. CDR3 in DNA: TGTGCCAGCAGCTTCGGGACACCCGGGACAGATACGCAGTATTTT.

The rearrangement joins TRBV6-4 to TRBJ2-6; 9 bases agree with TRBD1. CDR3 size: 18 residues. Per the germline V gene, CDR1 is MRHNA and CDR2 is SNTAGT. With V trimmed by 6 bases and J by 4 bases, 13 bases remained unmatched. The CDR3 protein is CASRPSGQGLSGANVLTF. DNA of the CDR3: TGTGCCAGCAGGCCCTCGGGACAGGGCCTTTCAGGGGCCAACGTCCTGACTTTC.

This chain connects TRBV5-1 to TRBJ2-7, with D unresolved. CDR1 and CDR2 from the germline V gene are SGHRS and YFSETQ. V was clipped by 5 bases and J by 3 bases, with 9 bases between them. This CDR3 has 12 residues. The CDR3 bases are TGCGCCAGCAGAACGGACGGCTACGAGCAGTACTTC. Translating it yields CASRTDGYEQYF.

The V call is TRBV19, the J call TRBJ1-2; D remains unclear. Germline V gene data show CDR1 as LNHDA and CDR2 as SQIVND (reference sequence). This CDR3 is built from 13 residues. V was pared by 0 bases and J by 5 bases, with 7 bases between. CDR3 nucleotides: TGTGCCAGTAGTATAGACTTCAGATATGGCTACACCTTC. Protein sequence: CASSIDFRYGYTF.

V usage is TRBV7-9 and J usage is TRBJ1-3, with 9 bases aligning to TRBD1. The CDR3 runs 14 residues. J gave up 9 bases and V 5 bases, and 8 bases lay outside the gene matches. CDR1 and CDR2 from the germline V gene are SEHNR and FQNEAQ (reference sequence). CDR3 residues: CASSQGQGIRTIYF. Written as DNA, the CDR3 is TGTGCCAGCAGCCAGGGACAGGGAATTCGCACCATATATTTT.

This clone turned up a few times. V and J are TRBV28 and TRBJ1-3; TRBD1 matches at 7 bases. This CDR3 is 17 amino acids long. Germline V gene lookup returns CDR1 MDHEN and CDR2 SYDVKM. With 6 bases clipped from V and 2 bases from J, the junction kept 13 bases outside the gene matches. CDR3 bases: TGTGCCAGCAGAGGGACAGAAGTACAATTGGCTGGAAACACCATATATTTT. Protein sequence: CASRGTEVQLAGNTIYF.